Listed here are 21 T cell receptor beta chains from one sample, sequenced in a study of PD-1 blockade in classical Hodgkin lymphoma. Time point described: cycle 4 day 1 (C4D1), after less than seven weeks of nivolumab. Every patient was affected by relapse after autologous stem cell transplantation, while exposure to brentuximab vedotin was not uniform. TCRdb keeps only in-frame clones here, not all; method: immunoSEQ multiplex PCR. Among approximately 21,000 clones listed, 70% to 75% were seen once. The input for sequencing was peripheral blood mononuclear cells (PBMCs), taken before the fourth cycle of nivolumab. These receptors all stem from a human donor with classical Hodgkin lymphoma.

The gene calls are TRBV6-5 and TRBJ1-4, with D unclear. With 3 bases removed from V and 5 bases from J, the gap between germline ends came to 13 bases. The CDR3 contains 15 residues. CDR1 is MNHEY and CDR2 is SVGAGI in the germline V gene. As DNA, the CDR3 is TGTGCCAGCAGTTATGGTGAAGGGTCAAATGAAAAACTGTTTTTT. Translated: CASSYGEGSNEKLFF.

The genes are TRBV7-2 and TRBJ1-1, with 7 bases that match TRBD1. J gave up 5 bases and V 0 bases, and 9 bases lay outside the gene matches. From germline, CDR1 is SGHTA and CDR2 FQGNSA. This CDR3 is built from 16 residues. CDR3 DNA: TGTGCCAGCAGCTTAGCGGGAACAGGGGTAAGGACTGAAGCTTTCTTT. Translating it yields CASSLAGTGVRTEAFF.

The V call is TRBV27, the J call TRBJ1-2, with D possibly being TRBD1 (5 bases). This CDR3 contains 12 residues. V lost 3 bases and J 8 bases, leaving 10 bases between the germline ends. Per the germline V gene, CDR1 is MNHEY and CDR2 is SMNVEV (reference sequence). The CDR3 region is CASSFQGVGYTF. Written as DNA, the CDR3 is TGTGCCAGCAGTTTTCAAGGGGTCGGCTACACCTTC.

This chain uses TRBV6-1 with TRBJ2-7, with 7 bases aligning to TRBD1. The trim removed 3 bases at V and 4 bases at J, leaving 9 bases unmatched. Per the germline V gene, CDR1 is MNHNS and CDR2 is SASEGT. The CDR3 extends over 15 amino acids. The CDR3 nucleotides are TGTGCCAGCAGTGAGCAGACAGGGTATTTTTACGAGCAGTACTTC. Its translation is CASSEQTGYFYEQYF.

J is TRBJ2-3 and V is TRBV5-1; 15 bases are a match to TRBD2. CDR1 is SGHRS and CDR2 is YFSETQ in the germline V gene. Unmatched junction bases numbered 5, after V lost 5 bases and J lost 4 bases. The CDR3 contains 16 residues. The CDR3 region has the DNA TGCGCCAGCAGACTGGGACTAGCGGGAGGCTCAGATACGCAGTATTTT. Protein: CASRLGLAGGSDTQYF. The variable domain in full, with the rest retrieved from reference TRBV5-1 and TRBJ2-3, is KAGVTQTPRYLIKTRGQQVTLSCSPISGHRSVSWYQQTPGQGLQFLFEYFSETQRNKGNFPGRFSGRQFSNSRSEMNVSTLELGDSALYLCASRLGLAGGSDTQYFGPGTRLTVL.

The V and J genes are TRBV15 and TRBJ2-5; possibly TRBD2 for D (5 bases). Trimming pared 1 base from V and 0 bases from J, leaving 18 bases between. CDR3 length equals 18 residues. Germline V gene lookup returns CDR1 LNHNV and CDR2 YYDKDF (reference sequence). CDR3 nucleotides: TGTGCCACCAGCAGAGTGGATCTCAGCGGACTGTACCAAGAGACCCAGTACTTC. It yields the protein CATSRVDLSGLYQETQYF.

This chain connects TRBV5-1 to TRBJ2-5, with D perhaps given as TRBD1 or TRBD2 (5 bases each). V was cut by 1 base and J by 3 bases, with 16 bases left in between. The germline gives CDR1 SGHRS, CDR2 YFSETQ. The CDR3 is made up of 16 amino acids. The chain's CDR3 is CASSLLIGTREETQYF. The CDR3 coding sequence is TGCGCCAGCAGCTTGTTAATCGGGACGCGGGAAGAGACCCAGTACTTC.

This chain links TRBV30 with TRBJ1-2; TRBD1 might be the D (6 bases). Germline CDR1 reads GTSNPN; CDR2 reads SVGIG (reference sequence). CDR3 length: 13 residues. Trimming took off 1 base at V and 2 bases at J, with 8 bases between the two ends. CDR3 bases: TGTGCCTGGAGTGCAACAGGGAACTATGGCTACACCTTC. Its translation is CAWSATGNYGYTF.

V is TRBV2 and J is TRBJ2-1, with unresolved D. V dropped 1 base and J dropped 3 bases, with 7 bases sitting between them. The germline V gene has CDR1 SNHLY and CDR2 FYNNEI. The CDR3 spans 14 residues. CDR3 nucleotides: TGTGCCAGCAGTGAAGGATGGGTCTACAATGAGCAGTTCTTC. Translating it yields CASSEGWVYNEQFF.

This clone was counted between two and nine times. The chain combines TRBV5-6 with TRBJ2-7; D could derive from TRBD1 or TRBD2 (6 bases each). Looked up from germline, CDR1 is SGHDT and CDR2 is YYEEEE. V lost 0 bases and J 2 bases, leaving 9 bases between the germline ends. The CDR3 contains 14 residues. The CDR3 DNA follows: TGTGCCAGCAGCTTGGGGGGGGACACCTACGAGCAGTACTTC. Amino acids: CASSLGGDTYEQYF.

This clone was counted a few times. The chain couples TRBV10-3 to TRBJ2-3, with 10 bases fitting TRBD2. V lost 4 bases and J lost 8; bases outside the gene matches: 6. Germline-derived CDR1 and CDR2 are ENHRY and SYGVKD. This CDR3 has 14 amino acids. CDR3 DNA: TGTGCCATCAGTGGGAGCGGGAGGGGTGGTACGCAGTATTTT. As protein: CAISGSGRGGTQYF.

The CDR3 protein is CASRSTPGSTNSPLHF. CDR3 nucleotide sequence: TGTGCCAGCAGATCAACTCCGGGTTCTACTAATTCACCCCTCCACTTT. V is TRBV7-2 and J is TRBJ1-6; D gene uncertain. The CDR3 spans 16 residues. CDR1 and CDR2 (germline): SGHTA, FQGNSA. V was shortened by 6 bases and J by 6 bases, with 18 bases between the two germline ends.

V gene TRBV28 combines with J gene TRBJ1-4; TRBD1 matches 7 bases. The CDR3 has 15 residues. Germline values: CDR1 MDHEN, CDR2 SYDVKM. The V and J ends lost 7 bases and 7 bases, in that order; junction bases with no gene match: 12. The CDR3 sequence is CASTPQQGYGEKLFF. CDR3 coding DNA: TGTGCCAGCACTCCCCAACAGGGGTATGGTGAAAAACTGTTTTTT.

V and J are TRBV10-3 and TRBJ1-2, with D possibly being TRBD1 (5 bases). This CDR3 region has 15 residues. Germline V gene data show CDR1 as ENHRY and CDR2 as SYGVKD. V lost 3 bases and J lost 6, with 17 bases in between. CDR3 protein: CAISELGMTADGYTF. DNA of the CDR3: TGTGCCATCAGTGAACTGGGGATGACAGCAGATGGCTACACCTTC.

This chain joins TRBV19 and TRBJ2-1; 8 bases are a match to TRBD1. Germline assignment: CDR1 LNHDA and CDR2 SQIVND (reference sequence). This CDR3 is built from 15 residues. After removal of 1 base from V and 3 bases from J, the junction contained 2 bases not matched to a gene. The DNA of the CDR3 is TGTGCCAGTAGTATAGGCAGGGGGCACTACAATGAGCAGTTCTTC. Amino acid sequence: CASSIGRGHYNEQFF.

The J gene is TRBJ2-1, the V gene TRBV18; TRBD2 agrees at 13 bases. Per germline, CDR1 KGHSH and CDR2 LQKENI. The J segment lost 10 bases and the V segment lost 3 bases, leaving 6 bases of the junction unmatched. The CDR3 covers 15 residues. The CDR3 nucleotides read TGTGCCAGCTCACCTCCGGGACTAGCGGGGAACGAGCAGTTCTTC. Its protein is CASSPPGLAGNEQFF. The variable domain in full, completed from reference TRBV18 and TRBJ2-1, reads NAGVMQNPRHLVRRRGQEARLRCSPMKGHSHVYWYRQLPEEGLKFMVYLQKENIIDESGMPKERFSAEFPKEGPSILRIQQVVRGDSAAYFCASSPPGLAGNEQFFGPGTRLTVL.

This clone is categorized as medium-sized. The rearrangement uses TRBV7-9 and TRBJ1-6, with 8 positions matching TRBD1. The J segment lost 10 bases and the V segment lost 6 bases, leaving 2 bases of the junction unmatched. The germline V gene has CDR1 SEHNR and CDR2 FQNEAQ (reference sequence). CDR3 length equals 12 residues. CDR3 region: CASRQGESPLHF. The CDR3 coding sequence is TGTGCCAGCAGACAGGGGGAATCACCCCTCCACTTT.

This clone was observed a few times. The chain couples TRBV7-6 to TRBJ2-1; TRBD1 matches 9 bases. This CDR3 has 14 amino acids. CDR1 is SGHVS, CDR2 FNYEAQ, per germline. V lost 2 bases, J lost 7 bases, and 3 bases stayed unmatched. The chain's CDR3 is CASSLTGGFNEQFF. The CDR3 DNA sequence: TGTGCCAGCAGCTTAACAGGGGGCTTTAATGAGCAGTTCTTC.

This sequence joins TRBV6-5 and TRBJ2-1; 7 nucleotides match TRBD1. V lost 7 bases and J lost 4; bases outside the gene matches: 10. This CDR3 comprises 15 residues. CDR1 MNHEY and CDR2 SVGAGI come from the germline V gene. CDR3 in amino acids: CASKRGQEEYNEQFF. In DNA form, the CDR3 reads TGTGCCAGCAAGAGAGGACAGGAAGAGTACAATGAGCAGTTCTTC.

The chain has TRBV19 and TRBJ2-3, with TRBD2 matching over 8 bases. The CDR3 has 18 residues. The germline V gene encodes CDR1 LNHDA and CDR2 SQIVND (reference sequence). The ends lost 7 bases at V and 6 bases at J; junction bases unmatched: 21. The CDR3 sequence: CASTTSGAGGPMGDTQYF. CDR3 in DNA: TGTGCCAGTACCACTAGCGGTGCGGGAGGACCGATGGGGGATACGCAGTATTTT.

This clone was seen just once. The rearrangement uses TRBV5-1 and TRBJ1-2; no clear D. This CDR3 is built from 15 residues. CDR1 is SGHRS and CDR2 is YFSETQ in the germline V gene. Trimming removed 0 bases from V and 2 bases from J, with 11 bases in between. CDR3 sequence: CASSLEGPPNYGYTF. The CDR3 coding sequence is TGCGCCAGCAGCTTGGAGGGCCCACCGAACTATGGCTACACCTTC.